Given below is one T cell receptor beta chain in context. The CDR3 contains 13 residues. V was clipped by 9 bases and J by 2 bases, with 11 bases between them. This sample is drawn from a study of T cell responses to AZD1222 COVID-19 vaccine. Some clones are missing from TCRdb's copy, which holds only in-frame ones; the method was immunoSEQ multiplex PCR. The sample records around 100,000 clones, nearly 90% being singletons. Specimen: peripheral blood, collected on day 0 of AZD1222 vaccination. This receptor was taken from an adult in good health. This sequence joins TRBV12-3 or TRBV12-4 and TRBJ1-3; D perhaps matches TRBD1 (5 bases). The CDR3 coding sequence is TGTGCCAGTGCAGGGTCTACTGGAAACACCATATATTTT. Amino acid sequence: CASAGSTGNTIYF.